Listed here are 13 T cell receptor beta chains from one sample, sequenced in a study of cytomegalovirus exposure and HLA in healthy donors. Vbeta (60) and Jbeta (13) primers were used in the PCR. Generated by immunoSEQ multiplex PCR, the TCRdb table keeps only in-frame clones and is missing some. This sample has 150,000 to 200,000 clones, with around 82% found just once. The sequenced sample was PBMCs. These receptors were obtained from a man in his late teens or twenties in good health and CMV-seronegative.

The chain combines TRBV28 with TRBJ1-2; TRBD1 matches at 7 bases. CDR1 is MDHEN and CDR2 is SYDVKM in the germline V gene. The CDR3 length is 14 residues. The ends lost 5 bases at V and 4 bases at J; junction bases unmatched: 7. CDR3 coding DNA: TGTGCCAGCAGTCCCCGGGACAGATTCTATGGCTACACCTTC. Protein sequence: CASSPRDRFYGYTF.

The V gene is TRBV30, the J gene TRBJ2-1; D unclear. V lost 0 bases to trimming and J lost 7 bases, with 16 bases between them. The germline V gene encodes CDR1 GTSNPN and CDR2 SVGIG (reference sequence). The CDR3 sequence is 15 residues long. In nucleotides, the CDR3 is TGTGCCTGGAGTGTACTAACAAGGTCCTTAAATGAGCAGTTCTTC. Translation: CAWSVLTRSLNEQFF.

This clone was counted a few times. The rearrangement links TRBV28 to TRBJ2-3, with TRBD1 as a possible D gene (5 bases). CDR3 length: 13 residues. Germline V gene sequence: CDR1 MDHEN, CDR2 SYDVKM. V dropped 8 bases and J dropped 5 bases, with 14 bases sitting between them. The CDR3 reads CASALPGQDTQYF. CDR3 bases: TGTGCCAGCGCCCTGCCAGGGCAAGATACGCAGTATTTT.

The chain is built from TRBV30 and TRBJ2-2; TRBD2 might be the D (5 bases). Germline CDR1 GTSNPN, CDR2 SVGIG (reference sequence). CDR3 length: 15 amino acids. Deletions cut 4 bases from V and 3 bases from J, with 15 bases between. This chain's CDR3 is CAWTGDYLHTGELFF. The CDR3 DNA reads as TGTGCCTGGACCGGTGACTACCTGCACACCGGGGAGCTGTTTTTT.

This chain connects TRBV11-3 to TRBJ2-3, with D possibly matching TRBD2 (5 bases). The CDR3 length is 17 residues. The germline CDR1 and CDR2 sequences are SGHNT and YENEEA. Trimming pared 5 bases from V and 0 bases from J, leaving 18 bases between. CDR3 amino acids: CASSLARADTSTDTQYF. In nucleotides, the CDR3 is TGTGCCAGCAGCCTGGCGAGGGCCGACACAAGCACAGATACGCAGTATTTT.

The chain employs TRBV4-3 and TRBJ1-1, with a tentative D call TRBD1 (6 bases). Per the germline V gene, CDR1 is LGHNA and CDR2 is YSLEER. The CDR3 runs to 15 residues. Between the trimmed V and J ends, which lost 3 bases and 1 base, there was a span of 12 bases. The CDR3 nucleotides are TGCGCCAGCAGCCAGGTCAGCAGGGGGAACACTGAAGCTTTCTTT. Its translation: CASSQVSRGNTEAFF.

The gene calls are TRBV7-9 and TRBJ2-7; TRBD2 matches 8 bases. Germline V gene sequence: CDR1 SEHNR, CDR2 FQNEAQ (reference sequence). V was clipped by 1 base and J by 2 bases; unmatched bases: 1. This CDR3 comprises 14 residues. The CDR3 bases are TGTGCCAGCAGCTTAGGTAGCGGGACCTACGAGCAGTACTTC. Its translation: CASSLGSGTYEQYF.

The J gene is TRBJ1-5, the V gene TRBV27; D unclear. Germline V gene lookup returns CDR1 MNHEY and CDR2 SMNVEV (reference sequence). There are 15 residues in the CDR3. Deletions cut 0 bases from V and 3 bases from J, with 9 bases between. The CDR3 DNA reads TGTGCCAGCAGTTTATCAGCAGGCTTCAATCAGCCCCAGCATTTT. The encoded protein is CASSLSAGFNQPQHF.

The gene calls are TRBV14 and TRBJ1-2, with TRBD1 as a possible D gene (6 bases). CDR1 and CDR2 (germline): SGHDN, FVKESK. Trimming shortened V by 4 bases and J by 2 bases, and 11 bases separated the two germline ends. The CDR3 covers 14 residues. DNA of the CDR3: TGTGCCAGCAGCCGGTACGGGACAAACTATGGCTACACCTTC. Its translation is CASSRYGTNYGYTF.

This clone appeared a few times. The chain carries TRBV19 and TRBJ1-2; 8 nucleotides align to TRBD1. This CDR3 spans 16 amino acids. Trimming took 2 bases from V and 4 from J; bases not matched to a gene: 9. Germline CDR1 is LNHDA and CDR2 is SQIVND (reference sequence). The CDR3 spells CASSISRDRSAYGYTF. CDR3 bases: TGTGCCAGTAGTATATCCCGGGACAGGTCCGCCTATGGCTACACCTTC.

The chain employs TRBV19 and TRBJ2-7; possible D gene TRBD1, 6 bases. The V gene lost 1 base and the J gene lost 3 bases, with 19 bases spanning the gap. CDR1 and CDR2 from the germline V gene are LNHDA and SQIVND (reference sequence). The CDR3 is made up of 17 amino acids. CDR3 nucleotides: TGTGCCAGTAGTATAGCGGGACACTACTCTGGGAACTACGAGCAGTACTTC. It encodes CASSIAGHYSGNYEQYF. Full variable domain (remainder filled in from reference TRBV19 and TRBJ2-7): DGGITQSPKYLFRKEGQNVTLSCEQNLNHDAMYWYRQDPGQGLRLIYYSQIVNDFQKGDIAEGYSVSREKKESFPLTVTSAQKNPTAFYLCASSIAGHYSGNYEQYFGPGTRLTVT.

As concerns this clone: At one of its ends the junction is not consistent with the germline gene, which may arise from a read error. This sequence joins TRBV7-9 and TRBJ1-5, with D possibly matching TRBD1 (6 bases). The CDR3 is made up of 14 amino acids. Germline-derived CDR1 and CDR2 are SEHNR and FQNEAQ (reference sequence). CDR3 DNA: TGTTCCAGCAGCTCTCAGGGGTTCTTGTTACCCCAGCATTTT. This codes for CSSSSQGFLLPQHF. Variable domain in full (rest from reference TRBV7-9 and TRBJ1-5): DTGVSQNPRHKITKRGQNVTFRCDPISEHNRLYWYRQTLGQGPEFLTYFQNEAQLEKSRLLSDRFSAERPKGSFSTLEIQRTEQGDSAMYLCSSSSQGFLLPQHFGDGTRLSIL.

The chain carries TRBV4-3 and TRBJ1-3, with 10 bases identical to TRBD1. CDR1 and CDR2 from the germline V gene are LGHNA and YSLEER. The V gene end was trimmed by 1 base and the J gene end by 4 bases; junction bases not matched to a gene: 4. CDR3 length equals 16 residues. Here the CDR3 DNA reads TGCGCCAGCAGCCAAGCTCGGACAGGGGGGGGAAACACCATATATTTT. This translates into CASSQARTGGGNTIYF.